The 17 T cell receptor beta chains below were found in one sample sequenced in a study of glioma-infiltrating T cells. The iRepertoire nested amplicon-rescue multiplex PCR amplified TCR alpha and beta CDR3s from RNA. TCRdb called the multiplex PCR reads again in MiXCR, with one record for every CDR3 protein. The profile shows about 130,000 distinct CDR3 sequences, approximately 26% of them singletons. Sequenced input: glioma tissue, nonneoplastic brain tissue, or PBMCs (not recorded which). These receptors all stem from a human donor with low-grade glioma or glioblastoma, undergoing nonglioma brain surgery, or in good health (not recorded which).

This clonotype was found many times. The chain has TRBV6-2 or TRBV6-3 and TRBJ1-2; D perhaps matches TRBD1 (6 bases). This CDR3 is built from 13 residues. V lost 7 bases and J 6 bases, leaving 15 bases between the germline ends. The germline gives CDR1 MNHEY, CDR2 SVGEGT. CDR3 amino acids: CASKDGGVDGYTF. In nucleotides, the CDR3 is TGTGCCAGCAAGGACGGGGGCGTGGATGGCTACACCTTC.

This clonotype was detected many times. This chain connects TRBV4-1 to TRBJ1-5; possibly TRBD1 for D (6 bases). Germline assignment: CDR1 MGHRA and CDR2 YSYEKL. This CDR3 spans 17 amino acids. The V and J ends lost 1 base and 0 bases respectively, with 13 bases between them. The CDR3 DNA sequence: TGCGCCAGCAGCCAAGTTGCGGGGGGCTATAGCAATCAGCCCCAGCATTTT. Translation gives CASSQVAGGYSNQPQHF.

As concerns this clonotype: One junction end does not reproduce the germline sequence, and a read error may be involved. The rearrangement joins TRBV7-2 to TRBJ2-3; the D gene is possibly TRBD2 (6 bases). Germline V lookup: CDR1 SGHTA, CDR2 FQGNSA. The CDR3 consists of 14 residues. The CDR3 DNA follows: TGTGTCAGCACCCCGGGGGTGAGCACAGATACGCAGTATTTT. It encodes CVSTPGVSTDTQYF.

The J gene is TRBJ2-2, the V gene TRBV7-9; D is unresolved. Germline CDR1 is SEHNR and CDR2 is FQNEAQ (reference sequence). Trimming cost V 5 bases and J 2 bases, with 6 bases left between them. This CDR3 spans 13 amino acids. The CDR3 DNA is TGTGCCAGCAGCAGCAGTAACACCGGGGAGCTGTTTTTT. This gives the protein CASSSSNTGELFF.

The rearrangement links TRBV20-1 to TRBJ1-1; D unresolved. Trimming removed 0 bases at V and 3 bases at J, with 17 bases between. Germline CDR1 reads DFQATT; CDR2 reads SNEGSKA (reference sequence). This CDR3 has 16 residues. CDR3 nucleotides: TGCAGTGCTAGAGATGGCAGGCCAATATCGGACACTGAAGCTTTCTTT. Translated, it gives CSARDGRPISDTEAFF.

This clonotype has a count of ten or more. The chain couples TRBV20-1 to TRBJ1-1; weak D call: TRBD1 (6 bases). Germline lookup yields CDR1 DFQATT and CDR2 SNEGSKA (reference sequence). CDR3 size: 13 residues. V lost 6 bases and J 1 base, leaving 12 bases between the germline ends. The CDR3 sequence is CSASGGSNTEAFF. CDR3 nucleotides: TGCAGTGCGAGCGGGGGCTCGAACACTGAAGCTTTCTTT.

This chain joins TRBV7-2 and TRBJ2-5; D unclear. Per the germline V gene, CDR1 is SGHTA and CDR2 is FQGNSA. V was shortened by 5 bases and J by 0 bases, with 10 bases between the two germline ends. The CDR3 contains 14 residues. DNA for the CDR3: TGTGCCAGCAGCCCCGCCCCGTACCAAGAGACCCAGTACTTC. Residues: CASSPAPYQETQYF.

This chain links TRBV4-1 with TRBJ1-2; 10 positions match TRBD1. After removal of 6 bases from V and 7 bases from J, the junction contained 8 bases not matched to a gene. In germline, CDR1 is MGHRA, CDR2 YSYEKL. The CDR3 runs to 14 residues. The CDR3 DNA sequence: TGCGCCAGCAGTCTCGGACAGGGGGTGCGTGGCTACACCTTC. Translated, it gives CASSLGQGVRGYTF.

The chain recombines TRBV20-1 with TRBJ1-4; a possible D gene is TRBD1 (5 bases). The V gene lost 4 bases and the J gene lost 7 bases, with 13 bases spanning the gap. Germline V lookup: CDR1 DFQATT, CDR2 SNEGSKA (reference sequence). This CDR3 region has 13 residues. CDR3 bases: TGCAGTGCTAATCGGGGCAGCGGTGAAAAACTGTTTTTT. Translation: CSANRGSGEKLFF.

This clonotype has a handful of counts. The chain is built from TRBV6-5 and TRBJ1-2; unclear D gene. The germline V and J ends were trimmed by 6 bases and 7 bases, with 15 bases remaining between them. CDR3 length equals 13 residues. CDR1 MNHEY and CDR2 SVGAGI come from the germline V gene. In DNA, the CDR3 is TGTGCCAGCAGCTTCCAGGTAATAGGTGGCTACACCTTC. Encoded protein: CASSFQVIGGYTF.

The rearrangement links TRBV6-6 to TRBJ2-1; the match to TRBD2 covers 16 bases. With 0 bases clipped from V and 8 bases from J, the junction kept 10 bases outside the gene matches. There are 19 residues in the CDR3. Germline V gives CDR1 MNHNY, CDR2 SVGAGI (reference sequence). CDR3 DNA: TGTGCCAGCAGTTACTCGAACCATAGGGGACTAGCGGGGGGGGATGAGCAGTTCTTC. It specifies CASSYSNHRGLAGGDEQFF.

In this sample, this clonotype turned up many times. This chain uses TRBV25-1 with TRBJ2-5; 8 bases agree with TRBD1. Germline CDR1 reads MGHDK; CDR2 reads SYGVNS. V was pared by 4 bases and J by 2 bases, with 6 bases of the junction left unmatched. The CDR3 spans 15 residues. In DNA, the CDR3 is TGTGCCAGCAGTGTTCAGGGACAGGAGCAAGAGACCCAGTACTTC. Translated, it gives CASSVQGQEQETQYF.

CDR3: CASSLVGGNQPQHF. Written as DNA, the CDR3 is TGTGCCAGCAGCTTAGTTGGGGGGAACCAGCCCCAGCATTTT. The rearrangement joins TRBV7-8 to TRBJ1-5; weak D call: TRBD1 (5 bases). V was shortened by 1 base and J by 7 bases, with 11 bases between the two germline ends. CDR3 length equals 14 residues. CDR1 is SGHVS and CDR2 is FQNEAQ in the germline V gene.

This clonotype showed up many times. The genes are TRBV20-1 and TRBJ1-4; TRBD1 agrees at 9 bases. Per the germline V gene, CDR1 is DFQATT and CDR2 is SNEGSKA (reference sequence). There are 15 residues in the CDR3. V lost 1 base, J lost 5 bases, and 5 bases stayed unmatched. CDR3 sequence (DNA): TGCAGTGCTAGAGTTCCCGGGACAGGGAATGAAAAACTGTTTTTT. Residues: CSARVPGTGNEKLFF.

This clonotype came up many times. The chain joins TRBV7-9 to TRBJ1-2; 7 nucleotides match TRBD1. The V gene's germline CDR1 is SEHNR and CDR2 FQNEAQ (reference sequence). J gave up 2 bases and V 11 bases, and 2 bases lay outside the gene matches. CDR3 length equals 11 residues. The CDR3 DNA reads TGTGCCGGGGACAGCAACTATGGCTACACCTTC. This codes for CAGDSNYGYTF.

The chain employs TRBV6-1 and TRBJ1-1; D is unclear. This CDR3 is built from 10 residues. Trimming removed 10 bases from V and 11 bases from J, with 14 bases in between. Germline-derived CDR1 and CDR2 are MNHNS and SASEGT. The CDR3 DNA sequence: TGTGCCAAGTTCCAGAGTGAGGCTTTCTTT. Translation: CAKFQSEAFF.

Concerning this clonotype itself: Germline is not matched at one junction end, which may reflect a read error. The chain joins TRBV20-1 to TRBJ2-5; 9 nucleotides line up with TRBD2. The CDR3 runs to 18 residues. Looked up from germline, CDR1 is DFQATT and CDR2 is SNEGSKA (reference sequence). CDR3 in DNA: TGCGGTGCTAGAGATCAGTTCACGGAGCGGGGGGACCAAGAGACCCAGTACTTC. This codes for CGARDQFTERGDQETQYF.